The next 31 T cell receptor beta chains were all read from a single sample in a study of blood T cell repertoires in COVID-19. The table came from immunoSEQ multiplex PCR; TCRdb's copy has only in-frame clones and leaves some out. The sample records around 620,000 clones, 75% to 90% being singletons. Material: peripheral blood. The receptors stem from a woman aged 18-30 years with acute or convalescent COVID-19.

This CDR3 reads CASSSRGRHTEAFF. The CDR3 bases are TGTGCCAGCAGTTCCCGGGGGAGACACACTGAAGCTTTCTTT. The rearrangement uses TRBV28 and TRBJ1-1; a possible D gene is TRBD1 (5 bases). Trimming left V 4 bases short and J 3 bases short, with 12 bases between. This CDR3 has 14 residues. CDR1 and CDR2 (germline): MDHEN, SYDVKM.

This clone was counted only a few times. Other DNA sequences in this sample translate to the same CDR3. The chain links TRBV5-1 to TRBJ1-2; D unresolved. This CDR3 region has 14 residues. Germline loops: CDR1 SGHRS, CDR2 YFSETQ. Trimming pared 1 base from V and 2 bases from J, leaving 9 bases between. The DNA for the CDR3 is TGCGCCAGCAGCTTGAACAGCCCAAACTATGGCTACACCTTC. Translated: CASSLNSPNYGYTF.

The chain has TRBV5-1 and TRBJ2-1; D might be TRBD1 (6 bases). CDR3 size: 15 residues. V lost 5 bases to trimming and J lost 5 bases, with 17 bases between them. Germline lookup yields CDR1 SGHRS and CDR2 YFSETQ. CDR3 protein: CASSFGTLSNNEQFF. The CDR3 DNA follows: TGCGCCAGCAGTTTTGGGACACTTTCCAACAATGAGCAGTTCTTC.

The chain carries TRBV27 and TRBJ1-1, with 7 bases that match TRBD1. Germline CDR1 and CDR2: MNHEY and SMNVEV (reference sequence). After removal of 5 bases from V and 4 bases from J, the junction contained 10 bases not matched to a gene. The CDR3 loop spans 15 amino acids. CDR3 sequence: CASSPRQGGGTEAFF. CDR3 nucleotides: TGTGCCAGCAGTCCCCGACAGGGCGGAGGCACTGAAGCTTTCTTT.

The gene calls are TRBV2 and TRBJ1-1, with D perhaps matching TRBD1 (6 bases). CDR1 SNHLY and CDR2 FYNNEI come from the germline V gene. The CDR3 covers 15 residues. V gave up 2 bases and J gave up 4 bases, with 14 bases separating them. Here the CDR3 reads CASSEQAGAVTEAFF. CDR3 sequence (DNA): TGTGCCAGCAGTGAACAAGCGGGGGCGGTCACTGAAGCTTTCTTT.

The CDR3 DNA sequence: TGTGCCTCCTCCGGCGGGGGAAATCAGCCCCAGCATTTT. Its protein is CASSGGGNQPQHF. The genes are TRBV30 and TRBJ1-5; maybe TRBD1 (5 bases). Germline CDR1 reads GTSNPN; CDR2 reads SVGIG (reference sequence). The V end was cut by 7 bases, the J end by 4 bases, with 14 bases between. The length of the CDR3 is 13 residues.

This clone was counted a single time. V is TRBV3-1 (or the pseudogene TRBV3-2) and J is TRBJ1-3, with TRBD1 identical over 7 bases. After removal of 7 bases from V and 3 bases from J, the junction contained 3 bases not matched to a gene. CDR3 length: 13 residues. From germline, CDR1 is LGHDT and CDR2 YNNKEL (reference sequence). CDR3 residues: CASTRDSGNTIYF. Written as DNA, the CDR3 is TGTGCCAGCACGCGGGACAGTGGAAACACCATATATTTT.

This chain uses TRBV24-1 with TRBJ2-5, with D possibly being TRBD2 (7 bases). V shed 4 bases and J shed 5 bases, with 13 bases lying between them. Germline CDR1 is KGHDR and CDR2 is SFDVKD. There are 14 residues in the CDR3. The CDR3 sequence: CATSEGGQRETQYF. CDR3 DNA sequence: TGTGCCACCAGTGAGGGGGGGCAGAGGGAGACCCAGTACTTC.

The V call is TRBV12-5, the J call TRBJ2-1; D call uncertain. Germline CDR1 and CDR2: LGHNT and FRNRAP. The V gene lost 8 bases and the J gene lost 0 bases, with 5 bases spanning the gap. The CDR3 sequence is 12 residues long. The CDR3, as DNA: TGTGCTAGTCGACTCTCCTACAATGAGCAGTTCTTC. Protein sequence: CASRLSYNEQFF.

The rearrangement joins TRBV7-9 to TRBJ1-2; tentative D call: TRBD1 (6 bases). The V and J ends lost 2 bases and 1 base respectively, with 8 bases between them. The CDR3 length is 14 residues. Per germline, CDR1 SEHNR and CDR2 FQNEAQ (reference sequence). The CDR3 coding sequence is TGTGCCAGCAGCTTAACAGGGAATAACTATGGCTACACCTTC. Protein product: CASSLTGNNYGYTF.

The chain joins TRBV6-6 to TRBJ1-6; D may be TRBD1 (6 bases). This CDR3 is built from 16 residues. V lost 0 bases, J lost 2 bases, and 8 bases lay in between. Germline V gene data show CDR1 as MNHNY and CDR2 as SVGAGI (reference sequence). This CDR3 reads CASSYSRQAYNSPLHF. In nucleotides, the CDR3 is TGTGCCAGCAGTTACTCAAGACAGGCCTATAATTCACCCCTCCACTTT.

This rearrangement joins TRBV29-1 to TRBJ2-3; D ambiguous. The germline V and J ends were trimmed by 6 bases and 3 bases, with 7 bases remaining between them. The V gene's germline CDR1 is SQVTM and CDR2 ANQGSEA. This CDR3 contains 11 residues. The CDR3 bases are TGCAGCGTGCCCCGGACAGATACGCAGTATTTT. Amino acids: CSVPRTDTQYF.

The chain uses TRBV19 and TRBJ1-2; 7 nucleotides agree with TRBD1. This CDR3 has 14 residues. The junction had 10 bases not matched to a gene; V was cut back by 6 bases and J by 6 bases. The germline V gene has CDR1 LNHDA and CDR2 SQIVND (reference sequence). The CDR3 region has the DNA TGTGCCAGTAGCCATACCTCAACAGGGGATGGCTACACCTTC. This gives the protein CASSHTSTGDGYTF.

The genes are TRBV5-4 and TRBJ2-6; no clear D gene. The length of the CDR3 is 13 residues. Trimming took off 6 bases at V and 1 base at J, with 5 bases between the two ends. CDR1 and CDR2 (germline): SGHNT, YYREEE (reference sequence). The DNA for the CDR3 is TGTGCCAGCACCCGGTCTGGGGCCAACGTCCTGACTTTC. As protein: CASTRSGANVLTF.

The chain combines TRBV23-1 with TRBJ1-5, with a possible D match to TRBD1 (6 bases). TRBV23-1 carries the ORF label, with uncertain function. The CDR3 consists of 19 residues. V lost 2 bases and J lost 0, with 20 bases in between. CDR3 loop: CASSQQGQTASPSNQPQHF. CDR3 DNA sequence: TGCGCCAGCAGTCAACAAGGACAGACGGCGTCCCCTAGCAATCAGCCCCAGCATTTT.

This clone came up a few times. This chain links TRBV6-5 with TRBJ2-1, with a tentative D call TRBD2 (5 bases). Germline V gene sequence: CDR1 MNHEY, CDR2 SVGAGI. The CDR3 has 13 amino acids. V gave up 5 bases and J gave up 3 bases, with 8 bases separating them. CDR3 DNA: TGTGCCAGCAGTCTTACTAGCTACAATGAGCAGTTCTTC. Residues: CASSLTSYNEQFF.

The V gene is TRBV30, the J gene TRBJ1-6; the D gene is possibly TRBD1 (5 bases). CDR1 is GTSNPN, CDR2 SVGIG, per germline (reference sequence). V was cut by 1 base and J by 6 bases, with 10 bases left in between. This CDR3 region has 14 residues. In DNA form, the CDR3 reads TGTGCCTGGAGTGGGGGGGGTTCTAATTCACCCCTCCACTTT. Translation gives CAWSGGGSNSPLHF.

The DNA for the CDR3 is TGTGCCAGCAGCTTATACAGGGTGAACACTGAAGCTTTCTTT. It encodes CASSLYRVNTEAFF. This rearrangement joins TRBV11-1 to TRBJ1-1, with a tentative D call TRBD1 (6 bases). The CDR3 has 14 amino acids. V was pared by 2 bases and J by 0 bases, with 7 bases between. CDR1 SGHAT and CDR2 FQDESV come from the germline V gene (reference sequence). The complete variable domain, with remaining parts taken from reference TRBV11-1 and TRBJ1-1, reads EAEVAQSPRYKITEKSQAVAFWCDPISGHATLYWYRQILGQGPELLVQFQDESVVDDSQLPKDRFSAERLKGVDSTLKIQPAELGDSAMYLCASSLYRVNTEAFFGQGTRLTVV.

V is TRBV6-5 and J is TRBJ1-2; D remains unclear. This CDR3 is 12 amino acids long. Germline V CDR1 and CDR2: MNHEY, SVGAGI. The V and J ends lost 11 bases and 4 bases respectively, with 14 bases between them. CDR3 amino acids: CAAEGWGYGYTF. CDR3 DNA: TGTGCCGCCGAGGGATGGGGCTATGGCTACACCTTC.

CDR3 sequence (DNA): TGTGCCAGCAGCCCCCTAGCGGGGGGGCTAGATGAGCAGTTCTTC. It is translated as CASSPLAGGLDEQFF. V is TRBV7-3 and J is TRBJ2-1, with 12 bases that match TRBD2. This CDR3 has 15 residues. CDR1 and CDR2 (germline): SGHTA, FQGTGA. V shed 5 bases, J shed 8 bases, and the junction held 7 bases outside the gene matches.

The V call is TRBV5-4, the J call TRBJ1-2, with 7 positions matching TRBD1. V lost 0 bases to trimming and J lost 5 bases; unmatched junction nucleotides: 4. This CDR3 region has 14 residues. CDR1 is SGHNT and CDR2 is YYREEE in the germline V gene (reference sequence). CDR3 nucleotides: TGTGCCAGCAGCTTGGGGGACAGTAGGTATGGCTACACCTTC. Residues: CASSLGDSRYGYTF. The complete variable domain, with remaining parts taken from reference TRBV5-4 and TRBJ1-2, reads ETGVTQSPTHLIKTRGQQVTLRCSSQSGHNTVSWYQQALGQGPQFIFQYYREEENGRGNFPPRFSGLQFPNYSSELNVNALELDDSALYLCASSLGDSRYGYTFGSGTRLTVV.

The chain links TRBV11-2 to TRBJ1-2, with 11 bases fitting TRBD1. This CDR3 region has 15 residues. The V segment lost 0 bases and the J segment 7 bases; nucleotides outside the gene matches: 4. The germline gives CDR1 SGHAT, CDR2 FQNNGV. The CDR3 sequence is CASSLDGGQGAGYTF. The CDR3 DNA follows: TGTGCCAGCAGCTTAGATGGAGGACAGGGGGCTGGCTACACCTTC.

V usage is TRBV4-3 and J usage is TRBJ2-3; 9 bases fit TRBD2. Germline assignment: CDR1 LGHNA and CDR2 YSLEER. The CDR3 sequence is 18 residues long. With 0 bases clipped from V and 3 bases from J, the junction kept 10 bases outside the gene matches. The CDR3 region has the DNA TGCGCCAGCAGCCAAGAGGGCTTCACTAGCGGGTATACAGATACGCAGTATTTT. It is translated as CASSQEGFTSGYTDTQYF.

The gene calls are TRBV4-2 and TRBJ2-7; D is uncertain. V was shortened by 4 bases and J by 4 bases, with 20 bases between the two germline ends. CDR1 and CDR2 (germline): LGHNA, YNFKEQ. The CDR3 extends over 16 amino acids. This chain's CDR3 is CASSPTMASYIYEQYF. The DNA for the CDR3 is TGTGCCAGCAGCCCCACTATGGCGTCCTACATTTACGAGCAGTACTTC.

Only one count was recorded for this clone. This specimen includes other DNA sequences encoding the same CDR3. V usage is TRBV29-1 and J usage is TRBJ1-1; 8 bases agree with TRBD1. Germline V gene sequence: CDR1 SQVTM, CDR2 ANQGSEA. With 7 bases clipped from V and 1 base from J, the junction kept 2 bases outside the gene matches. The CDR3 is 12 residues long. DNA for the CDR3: TGCAGCGGAGGACAGGGGAACACTGAAGCTTTCTTT. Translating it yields CSGGQGNTEAFF.

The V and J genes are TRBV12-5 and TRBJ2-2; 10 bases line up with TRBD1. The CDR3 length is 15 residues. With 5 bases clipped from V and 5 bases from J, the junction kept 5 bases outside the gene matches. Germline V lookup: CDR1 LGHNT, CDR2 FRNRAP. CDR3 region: CASGPGQGVTGELFF. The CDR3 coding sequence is TGTGCTAGTGGTCCTGGACAGGGGGTGACCGGGGAGCTGTTTTTT.

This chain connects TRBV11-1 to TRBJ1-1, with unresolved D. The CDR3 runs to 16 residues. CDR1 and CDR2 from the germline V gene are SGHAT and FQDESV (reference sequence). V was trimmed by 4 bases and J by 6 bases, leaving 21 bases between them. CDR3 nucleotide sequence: TGTGCCAGCAGCTCCCCTTGGCGGGTAGGAAGCGCTGAAGCTTTCTTT. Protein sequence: CASSSPWRVGSAEAFF. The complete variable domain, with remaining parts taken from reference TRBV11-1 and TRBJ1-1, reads EAEVAQSPRYKITEKSQAVAFWCDPISGHATLYWYRQILGQGPELLVQFQDESVVDDSQLPKDRFSAERLKGVDSTLKIQPAELGDSAMYLCASSSPWRVGSAEAFFGQGTRLTVV.

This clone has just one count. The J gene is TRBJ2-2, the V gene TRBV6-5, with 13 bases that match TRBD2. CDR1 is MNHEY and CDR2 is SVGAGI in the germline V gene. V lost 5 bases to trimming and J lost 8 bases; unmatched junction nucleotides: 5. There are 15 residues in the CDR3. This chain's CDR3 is CASSPGLAGVGELFF. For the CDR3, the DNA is TGTGCCAGCAGTCCCGGACTAGCGGGGGTGGGGGAGCTGTTTTTT.

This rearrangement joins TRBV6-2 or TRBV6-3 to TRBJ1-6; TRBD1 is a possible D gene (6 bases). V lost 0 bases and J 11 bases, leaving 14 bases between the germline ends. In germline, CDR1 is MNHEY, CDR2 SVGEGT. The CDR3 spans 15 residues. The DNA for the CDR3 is TGTGCCAGCAGTTACTCCGGGGGGCCCGGGGCACCCCTCCACTTT. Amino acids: CASSYSGGPGAPLHF.

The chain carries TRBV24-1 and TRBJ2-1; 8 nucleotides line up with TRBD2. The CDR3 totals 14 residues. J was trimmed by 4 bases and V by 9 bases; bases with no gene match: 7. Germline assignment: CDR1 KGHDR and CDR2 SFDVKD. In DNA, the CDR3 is TGTGCCACCGCCGCGGGGGGCCGATACAATGAGCAGTTCTTC. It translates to CATAAGGRYNEQFF.

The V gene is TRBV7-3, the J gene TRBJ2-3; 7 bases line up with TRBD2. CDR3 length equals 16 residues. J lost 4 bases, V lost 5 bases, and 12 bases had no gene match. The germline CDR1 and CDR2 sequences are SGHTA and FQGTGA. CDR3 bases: TGTGCCAGCAGCCCCCGGAGACTAGCTGAGGCAGATACGCAGTATTTT. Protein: CASSPRRLAEADTQYF.